The 15 T cell receptor beta chains in this list originate from one sample, sequenced in a study of T cells after yellow fever vaccination. TCRdb reprocessed the 5' RACE reads via MiXCR and lists one record per CDR3 protein. Of 200,000 to 300,000 distinct CDR3 sequences listed, around 13% are singletons. Sequenced here: CD4+ T cells sorted from PBMCs, sampled 45 days after the yellow fever booster vaccination. Receptors were obtained from a young man who received the YFV17D yellow fever vaccine.

This chain connects TRBV24-1 to TRBJ2-5; 10 nucleotides line up with TRBD1. The germline CDR1 and CDR2 sequences are KGHDR and SFDVKD. The V segment lost 5 bases and the J segment 5 bases; nucleotides outside the gene matches: 19. CDR3 size: 19 residues. The CDR3 is CATSAPGGDRGRVGETQYF. Written as DNA, the CDR3 is TGTGCCACCAGTGCTCCTGGGGGCGACAGGGGGCGCGTTGGGGAGACCCAGTACTTC.

The chain is built from TRBV20-1 and TRBJ2-1; 10 nucleotides match TRBD2. Germline V gene data show CDR1 as DFQATT and CDR2 as SNEGSKA (reference sequence). The CDR3 totals 16 residues. V gave up 1 base and J gave up 0 bases; unmatched junction bases: 3. CDR3 DNA sequence: TGCAGTGCTAGAGGAGCGGGAGGGAGCTCCTACAATGAGCAGTTCTTC. Its protein product is CSARGAGGSSYNEQFF.

This clonotype has a count of ten or more. This chain joins TRBV7-9 and TRBJ2-7, with no clear D. Trimming left V 5 bases short and J 3 bases short, with 14 bases between. The CDR3 has 14 amino acids. Germline V CDR1 and CDR2: SEHNR, FQNEAQ (reference sequence). The CDR3 DNA sequence: TGTGCCAGCAGCCCCGGGTCGTACAACTACGAGCAGTACTTC. It codes for CASSPGSYNYEQYF.

The sample holds a few counts of this clonotype. The chain joins TRBV12-3 or TRBV12-4 to TRBJ2-7; TRBD2 agrees at 11 bases. The CDR3 totals 14 residues. V trimming: 3 bases; J trimming: 5 bases; junction bases outside the gene matches: 3. The CDR3 loop is CASSFLAGGHEQYF. The CDR3 DNA sequence: TGTGCCAGCAGTTTTTTAGCGGGAGGGCACGAGCAGTACTTC.

This clonotype was recorded a few times. This rearrangement joins TRBV12-3 or TRBV12-4 to TRBJ2-7, with 8 bases matching TRBD1. The CDR3 runs to 13 residues. V dropped 5 bases and J dropped 7; count of bases not matched to a gene: 7. The CDR3 nucleotides are TGTGCCAGCAGTCTCGGGACAGGCCGGGAGCAGTACTTC. Protein sequence: CASSLGTGREQYF.

The V and J genes are TRBV20-1 and TRBJ2-1; D call uncertain. The CDR3 sequence is 9 residues long. V dropped 7 bases and J dropped 8 bases, with 6 bases sitting between them. Germline loops: CDR1 DFQATT, CDR2 SNEGSKA (reference sequence). The CDR3 spells CSELYEQFF. The CDR3 nucleotides read TGCAGTGAGTTGTATGAGCAGTTCTTC.

In this sample, this clonotype turned up a few times. The rearrangement uses TRBV7-2 and TRBJ2-5; no clear D gene. Trimming removed 1 base from V and 6 bases from J, with 6 bases in between. Per germline, CDR1 SGHTA and CDR2 FQGNSA. This CDR3 is 12 amino acids long. CDR3 nucleotide sequence: TGTGCCAGCAGCTTAGGGTCCCAGACCCAGTACTTC. Translated: CASSLGSQTQYF.

This clonotype was seen just once. The rearrangement uses TRBV27 and TRBJ2-3; perhaps TRBD2 as D (6 bases). The length of the CDR3 is 16 residues. The germline V and J ends were trimmed by 6 bases and 2 bases, with 18 bases remaining between them. CDR1 and CDR2 (germline): MNHEY, SMNVEV (reference sequence). The DNA for the CDR3 is TGTGCCAGCAGCCGGGACTTCTTTACGATCACAGATACGCAGTATTTT. Protein product: CASSRDFFTITDTQYF.

This clonotype came up many times. The chain links TRBV12-3 or TRBV12-4 to TRBJ2-7; no clear D gene. V was clipped by 3 bases and J by 1 base, with 7 bases between them. CDR3 length: 13 amino acids. CDR3 DNA: TGTGCCAGCAGTTTTGGGCAGTCCTACGAGCAGTACTTC. This encodes CASSFGQSYEQYF.

The chain uses TRBV4-3 and TRBJ2-6; D tentatively reads TRBD1 or TRBD2 (5 bases each). CDR3 length: 17 amino acids. The germline V and J ends were trimmed by 4 bases and 0 bases, with 13 bases remaining between them. CDR1 is LGHNA and CDR2 is YSLEER in the germline V gene. In DNA, the CDR3 is TGCGCCAGCAGCCGTGGGACGGCGAGCTCTGGGGCCAACGTCCTGACTTTC. Its translation: CASSRGTASSGANVLTF.

Ten or more counts support this clonotype. V usage is TRBV10-3 and J usage is TRBJ2-5; no reliable D call. The CDR3 runs 12 residues. V was pared by 0 bases and J by 5 bases, with 4 bases between. The germline gives CDR1 ENHRY, CDR2 SYGVKD. CDR3 DNA: TGTGCCATCAGTGAGTCACGGGAGACCCAGTACTTC. Protein: CAISESRETQYF.

This chain uses TRBV7-2 with TRBJ2-1; D is uncertain. The CDR3 has 14 amino acids. Germline lookup yields CDR1 SGHTA and CDR2 FQGNSA. Deletions cut 5 bases from V and 4 bases from J, with 12 bases between. The CDR3 coding sequence is TGTGCCAGCAGCCGCAACTTAAATTACAATGAGCAGTTCTTC. Translated, it gives CASSRNLNYNEQFF.

This rearrangement joins TRBV7-6 to TRBJ2-3, with no clear D. This CDR3 contains 15 residues. The V end was cut by 3 bases, the J end by 0 bases, with 10 bases between. Germline CDR1 is SGHVS and CDR2 is FNYEAQ. In DNA form, the CDR3 reads TGTGCCAGCAGCTTTGGACCAGCAAGCACAGATACGCAGTATTTT. Its protein is CASSFGPASTDTQYF.

Regarding this clonotype: Possible read error: a much larger clone is one base away. This chain links TRBV30 with TRBJ1-1; no definite D call. The germline V gene encodes CDR1 GTSNPN and CDR2 SVGIG (reference sequence). V lost 7 bases, J lost 11 bases, and 17 bases lay in between. The CDR3 length is 11 residues. The CDR3 nucleotides are TGTGCCTCCCGAACCCGCAATACGGCTTTCTTT. This translates into CASRTRNTAFF. The complete variable domain, with remaining parts taken from reference TRBV30 and TRBJ1-1, reads SQTIHQWPATLVQPVGSPLSLECTVEGTSNPNLYWYRQAAGRGLQLLFYSVGIGQISSEVPQNLSASRPQDRQFILSSKKLLLSDSGFYLCASRTRNTAFFGQGTRLTVV.

This clonotype was observed a handful of times. The chain employs TRBV30 and TRBJ2-1, with D tentatively TRBD1 (6 bases). CDR1 is GTSNPN, CDR2 SVGIG, per germline (reference sequence). Between the trimmed V and J ends, which lost 2 bases and 2 bases, there was a span of 13 bases. This CDR3 is built from 15 residues. The CDR3 DNA follows: TGTGCCTGGAGTAGGACAGACGATACCTACAATGAGCAGTTCTTC. It specifies CAWSRTDDTYNEQFF.